The rows below give T cell receptor beta chains drawn from one sample of a study of a mutant IDH1 vaccine in newly diagnosed glioma. Generated by immunoSEQ multiplex PCR, the TCRdb table keeps only in-frame clones and is missing some. This table has roughly 60,000 clones, under 90% appearing once. Their target antigens are unknown. The material was PBMCs, obtained from a glioma patient whose treatment included an IDH1 peptide vaccine. The receptors were sampled from a young man with glioma. CDR3s include the opening cysteine and the closing phenylalanine or tryptophan. A D gene is named only where the DNA matches it firmly. Rows may omit the clone size; those that give it use once, few, many or a size class.

clone_size j_call d_call v_call cdr3_nt cdr3_aa
few TRBJ1-1 - TRBV4-1 TGCGCCAGCAGCCAAGGGAACAGTGAAGCTTTCTTT CASSQGNSEAFF
- TRBJ2-3 TRBD2 TRBV5-1 TGCGCCAGCAGCTTGGGACCTGCTAGCGGGGGGATCACAGATACGCAGTATTTT CASSLGPASGGITDTQYF
- TRBJ2-1 - TRBV7-2 TGTGCCAGCAGCATAGCGGCCCGACAGGGCTGGGATGAGCAGTTCTTC CASSIAARQGWDEQFF
- TRBJ2-5 - TRBV29-1 TGCAGCGTTGAAGCAGCTCAGGGGGGAGAGGCCCAGTACTTC CSVEAAQGGEAQYF
- TRBJ1-3 TRBD1 TRBV10-3 TGTGCCATCAGTGCCGGACAGGCCTCTGGAAACACCATATATTTT CAISAGQASGNTIYF
- TRBJ2-2 - TRBV7-9 TGTGCCAGCAGCTTATATGAAAGGGAAAGCGGGGAGCTGTTTTTT CASSLYERESGELFF
- TRBJ1-2 - TRBV4-1 TGCGCCAGCAGCCAAGTTGCTTTTGTAAGAGCTAACTATGGCTACACCTTC CASSQVAFVRANYGYTF
- TRBJ1-1 - TRBV10-3 TGTGCCATCAGCAATATCTACAGGGTTCAGGACACTGAAGCTTTCTTT CAISNIYRVQDTEAFF
- TRBJ1-2 - TRBV4-3 TGCGCCAGCAGCCCCCCGTTCGCGGGCTATGGCTACACCTTC CASSPPFAGYGYTF
- TRBJ1-3 - TRBV30 TGTGCCTGGAACCGAGGGGCCGACACCATATATTTT CAWNRGADTIYF
- TRBJ1-2 - TRBV25-1 TGTGCCAGCAGTGACCCACCTAACTATGGCTACACCTTC CASSDPPNYGYTF
- TRBJ2-2 TRBD2 TRBV9 TGTGCCAGCAGCCAGAGACTAGCCCCGGGGAACACCGGGGAGCTGTTTTTT CASSQRLAPGNTGELFF
- TRBJ2-5 TRBD1 TRBV10-3 TGTGCCATCAGGGACAGGGAAGAGACCCAGTACTTC CAIRDREETQYF
- TRBJ2-3 TRBD1 TRBV28 TGTGCCAGCAGTCTTCAGGGGGCAGCTAATACGCAGTATTTT CASSLQGAANTQYF
- TRBJ2-2 TRBD1 TRBV28 TGTGCCAGCTATGACAGGGGGCTGTCCGGGGAGCTGTTTTTT CASYDRGLSGELFF
- TRBJ1-2 - TRBV5-1 TGCGCCAGCAGCTTGGAATCAGGATACTATGGCTACACCTTC CASSLESGYYGYTF
- TRBJ2-5 - TRBV5-1 TGCGCCAGCAGCTCCTCCGGGACGTCACAAGAGACCCAGTACTTC CASSSSGTSQETQYF
- TRBJ1-1 - TRBV6-6 TGTGCCAGCGCACTCGGGGGGAAACCTGAAGCTTTCTTT CASALGGKPEAFF
- TRBJ2-3 TRBD2 TRBV28 TGTGCCACTTGTAGCGGGGGGCGTCCAGATACGCAGTATTTT CATCSGGRPDTQYF
once TRBJ2-3 - TRBV28 TGTGCCAGCAGTTTTTCGGGCCTACTCACAGATACGCAGTATTTT CASSFSGLLTDTQYF
once TRBJ2-6 - TRBV27 TGTGCCAGCAGCCCCCTTATAGGCATTAACTCTGGGGCCAACGTCCTGACTTTC CASSPLIGINSGANVLTF
- TRBJ1-3 - TRBV5-1 TGCGCCAGCAGCTTGGATGGACCCGCCTATGGAAACACCATATATTTT CASSLDGPAYGNTIYF
once TRBJ2-1 TRBD2 TRBV6-1 TGTGCCAGCAGTGCCGGGGGGGTGTTTGAGCAGTTCTTC CASSAGGVFEQFF
- TRBJ2-1 - TRBV19 TGTGCCAGTAGTCCCAGTAGCTCCTACAATGAGCAGTTCTTC CASSPSSSYNEQFF
- TRBJ2-3 - TRBV7-9 TGTGCCAGCAGCATGGTTGGAGACACAGATACGCAGTATTTT CASSMVGDTDTQYF
- TRBJ1-1 TRBD1 TRBV6-5 TGTGCCAGCAGTTACGCCCACAGGGGGAACACTGAAGCTTTCTTT CASSYAHRGNTEAFF
few TRBJ1-1 - TRBV7-6 TGTGCCAGCAGCTTAGGGGGGAGGGACACTGAAGCTTTCTTT CASSLGGRDTEAFF
- TRBJ2-7 TRBD1 TRBV11-2 TGTGCCAGCAGCTCCCCCCTAGGGACAGGGGGCTACGAGCAGTACTTC CASSSPLGTGGYEQYF
- TRBJ2-7 TRBD2 TRBV4-2 TGTGCCAGCAGCCGTGGGACTAGCGGGGCCTACGAGCAGTACTTC CASSRGTSGAYEQYF
- TRBJ2-1 - TRBV7-2 TGTGCCAGCAGACAAACTAGGGACTCCTACAATGAGCAGTTCTTC CASRQTRDSYNEQFF
- TRBJ1-6 - TRBV19 TGTGCCAGTAGGGGGGATTGGGGTTCACCCCTCCACTTT CASRGDWGSPLHF
- TRBJ1-1 TRBD1 TRBV7-6 TGTGCCAGCAGCCCCTTCCCCGGGTACAGGGGAAACACTGAAGCTTTCTTT CASSPFPGYRGNTEAFF
- TRBJ1-3 - TRBV30 TGTGCCTGGAGCCACACCTCTGGAAACACCATATATTTT CAWSHTSGNTIYF
- TRBJ2-2 TRBD2 TRBV19 TGTGCCAGTAGTCCACTAGCGGGAGACACCGGGGAGCTGTTTTTT CASSPLAGDTGELFF
- TRBJ2-7 - TRBV11-2 TGTGCCAGCAGCTTATCCGGGCGGACCTACGAGCAGTACTTC CASSLSGRTYEQYF
few TRBJ1-1 - TRBV28 TGTGCCAGCAGGCTCGGCGTGGGGGGCACTGAAGCTTTCTTT CASRLGVGGTEAFF
- TRBJ1-5 - TRBV7-2 TGTGCCAGCAGCTTAAAGGGGACGGTTCTAAATCAGCCCCAGCATTTT CASSLKGTVLNQPQHF
- TRBJ2-7 TRBD1 TRBV2 TGTGCCAGTCAGATCTACAGGGGGGCCTACGAGCAGTACTTC CASQIYRGAYEQYF
once TRBJ2-5 TRBD1 TRBV18 TGTGCCAGCTCCTTTACAGGGGCCTTACAAGAGACCCAGTACTTC CASSFTGALQETQYF
- TRBJ1-2 - TRBV9 TGTGCCAGCACCGCCGGAGGGGCGACTTATGGCTACACCTTC CASTAGGATYGYTF
- TRBJ1-2 TRBD1 TRBV28 TGTGCCAGCAGTTTAAAAGGGACAGGCTACCTTCGGGGAGGTGGCTACACCTTC CASSLKGTGYLRGGGYTF
- TRBJ2-2 TRBD2 TRBV5-1 TGCGCCAGCAGCTTGGGACTAGCGGCCAACACCGGGGAGCTGTTTTTT CASSLGLAANTGELFF
- TRBJ2-1 - TRBV28 TGTGCCAGCATCCCCGAAGGACTGTACAATGAGCAGTTCTTC CASIPEGLYNEQFF
- TRBJ1-2 - TRBV5-1 TGCGCCAGCAGCCGAACAGGGAGTAACTATGGCTACACCTTC CASSRTGSNYGYTF
- TRBJ2-3 TRBD1 TRBV28 TGTGCCAGCAGTTCCCCGGGACAGGGGTCGACGACGCAGTATTTT CASSSPGQGSTTQYF
medium-sized TRBJ1-1 TRBD1 TRBV6-6 TGTGCCAGCAGCGAACAGGGACAGGGGGCCACTGAAGCTTTCTTT CASSEQGQGATEAFF
- TRBJ1-2 TRBD1 TRBV5-6 TGTGCCAGCGGGACAGGGGGGAATCTTGGCTACACCTTC CASGTGGNLGYTF
- TRBJ2-1 - TRBV7-2 TGTGCCAGCGCTCGGCTCTCCTACAATGAGCAGTTCTTC CASARLSYNEQFF
- TRBJ2-3 - TRBV7-2 TGTGCCAGCAGCCTGGGTCGTGGCACAGATACGCAGTATTTT CASSLGRGTDTQYF
- TRBJ2-1 TRBD1 TRBV29-1 TGCAGCGCCACCGGGACAGGGGGCAATGAGCAGTTCTTC CSATGTGGNEQFF
- TRBJ2-7 - TRBV27 TGTGCCAGCAGTTTCCGTGAGGGGATTTCCAATTACGAGCAGTACTTC CASSFREGISNYEQYF
- TRBJ2-3 - TRBV5-8 TGTGCCAGCAGCTTGGTTGGCAGGGGTCAAGATACGCAGTATTTT CASSLVGRGQDTQYF